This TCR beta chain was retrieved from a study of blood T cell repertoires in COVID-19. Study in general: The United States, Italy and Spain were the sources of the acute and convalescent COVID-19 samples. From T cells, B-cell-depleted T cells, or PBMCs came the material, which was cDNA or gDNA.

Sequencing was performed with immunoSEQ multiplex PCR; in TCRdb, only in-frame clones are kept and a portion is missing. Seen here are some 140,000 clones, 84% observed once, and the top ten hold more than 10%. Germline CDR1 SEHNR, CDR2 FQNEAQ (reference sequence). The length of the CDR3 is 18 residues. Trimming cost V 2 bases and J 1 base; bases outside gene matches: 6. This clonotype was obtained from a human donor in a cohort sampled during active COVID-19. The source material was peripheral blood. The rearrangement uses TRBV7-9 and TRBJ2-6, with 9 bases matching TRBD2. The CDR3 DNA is TGTGCCAGCAGCTTATGGGCTAGCGGGGAATCTGGGGCCAACGTCCTGACTTTC. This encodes CASSLWASGESGANVLTF.